This T cell receptor beta chain was found in a study of response to subunit inactivated influenza vaccine. Study-wide findings and caveats: Authors suggested seasonal influenza vaccinations each recruit few new T cells.

Germline V gene sequence: CDR1 SGHVS, CDR2 FNYEAQ. CDR3 length: 13 residues. Trimming removed 5 bases at V and 1 base at J, with 8 bases between. TCRdb recomputed calls from the RT-PCR reads with MiXCR, one row per CDR3 protein. This table holds some 600,000 distinct CDR3 sequences, 14% found once. As concerns this clonotype: Its antigen is as yet unknown.

The TCR originated in a man aged 50-59 years who received an inactivated influenza vaccine. The starting material was PBMCs from blood, obtained 14 days before vaccination. This chain uses TRBV7-6 with TRBJ1-1; D is unresolved. CDR3 sequence: CASSQFRNTEAFF. Here the CDR3 DNA reads TGTGCCAGCAGCCAGTTCAGGAACACTGAAGCTTTCTTT.